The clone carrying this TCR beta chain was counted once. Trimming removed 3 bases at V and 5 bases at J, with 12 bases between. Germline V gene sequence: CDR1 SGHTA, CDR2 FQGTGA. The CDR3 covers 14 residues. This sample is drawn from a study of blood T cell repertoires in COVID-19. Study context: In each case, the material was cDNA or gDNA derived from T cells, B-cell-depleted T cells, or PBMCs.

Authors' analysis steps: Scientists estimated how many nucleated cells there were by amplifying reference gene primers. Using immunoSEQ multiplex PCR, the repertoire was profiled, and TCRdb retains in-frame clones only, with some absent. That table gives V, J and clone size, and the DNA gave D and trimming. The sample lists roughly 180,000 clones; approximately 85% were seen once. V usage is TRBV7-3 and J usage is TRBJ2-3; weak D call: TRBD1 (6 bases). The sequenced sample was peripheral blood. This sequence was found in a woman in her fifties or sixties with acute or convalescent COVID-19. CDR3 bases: TGTGCCAGCAGCTTTGGGATCAGGGGAGATACGCAGTATTTT. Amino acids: CASSFGIRGDTQYF.